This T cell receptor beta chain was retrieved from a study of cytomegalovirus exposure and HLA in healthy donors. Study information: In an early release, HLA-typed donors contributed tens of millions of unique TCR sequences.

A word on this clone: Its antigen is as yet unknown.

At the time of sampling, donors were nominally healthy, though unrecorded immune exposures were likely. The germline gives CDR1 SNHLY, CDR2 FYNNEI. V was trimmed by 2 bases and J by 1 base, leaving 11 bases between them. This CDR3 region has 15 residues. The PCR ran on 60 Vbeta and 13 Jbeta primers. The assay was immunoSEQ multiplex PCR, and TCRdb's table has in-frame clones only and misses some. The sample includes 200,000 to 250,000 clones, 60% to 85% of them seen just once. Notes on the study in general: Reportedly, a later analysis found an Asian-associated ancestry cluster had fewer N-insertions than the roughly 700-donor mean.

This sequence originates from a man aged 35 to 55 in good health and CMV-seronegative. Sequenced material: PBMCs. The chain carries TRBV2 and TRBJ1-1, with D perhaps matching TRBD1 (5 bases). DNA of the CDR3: TGTGCCAGCAGTGAACGCGGGACTAAGAACACTGAAGCTTTCTTT. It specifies CASSERGTKNTEAFF.